Listed below are T cell receptor beta chains from one sample, sequenced in a study of shared clonotypes between healthy human individuals. Method: immunoSEQ multiplex PCR; TCRdb's copy keeps in-frame clones and lacks some. Here the sample spans fewer than 1.8 million clones, 98% being singletons. The sample was naive CD4+ T cells sorted from blood. The origin of the receptors is a man between 25 and 39 years old in good health. The CDR3 runs from the conserved cysteine through the conserved F or W. The D gene is left open where the match is weak. For some rows the clone size is stated as once, few or many, or as a class when expanded; others skip it.

j_gene	d_gene	abundance	v_gene	CDR3aa	CDR3nt
TRBJ2-5	.	.	TRBV7-4	CASSLEPWVLQETQYF	TGTGCCAGCAGCTTAGAGCCGTGGGTCTTACAAGAGACCCAGTACTTC
TRBJ2-3	TRBD2	.	TRBV11-3	CASSLPREGLTDTQYF	TGTGCCAGCAGCTTACCACGGGAGGGACTCACAGATACGCAGTATTTT
TRBJ2-1	TRBD2	.	TRBV10-3	CATSSGKGNEQFF	TGTGCCACCTCGAGCGGGAAGGGGAATGAGCAGTTCTTC
TRBJ1-1	.	.	TRBV7-2	CASSLEYRVTEAFF	TGTGCCAGCAGCTTAGAGTACAGGGTGACTGAAGCTTTCTTT
TRBJ1-4	.	once	TRBV20-1	CSARDEKLFF	TGCAGTGCTAGAGACGAAAAACTGTTTTTT
TRBJ1-2	.	.	TRBV2	CASSGGPDGDGYTF	TGTGCCAGCAGTGGCGGGCCAGACGGCGACGGCTACACCTTC
TRBJ1-4	.	.	TRBV5-4	CASSLGYPQGNEKLFF	TGTGCCAGCAGCTTGGGGTACCCACAGGGTAATGAAAAACTGTTTTTT
TRBJ2-7	TRBD2	.	TRBV5-1	CASSLMAGGARGEQYF	TGCGCCAGCAGCTTGATGGCGGGGGGAGCCCGGGGCGAGCAGTACTTC
TRBJ1-4	TRBD1	once	TRBV5-1	CASSPDRVGEKLFF	TGCGCCAGCAGCCCAGACAGGGTCGGTGAAAAACTGTTTTTT
TRBJ2-1	.	.	TRBV29-1	CSVAPLSEQFF	TGCAGCGTTGCCCCCCTAAGTGAGCAGTTCTTC
TRBJ2-7	.	.	TRBV19	CASSMFAGSYEQYF	TGTGCCAGTAGTATGTTTGCGGGGAGCTACGAGCAGTACTTC
TRBJ1-1	.	.	TRBV20-1	CSPTEAFF	TGCAGCCCGACTGAAGCTTTCTTT
TRBJ2-7	.	.	TRBV6-6	CASSYLRRAYEQYF	TGTGCCAGCAGTTACCTCAGGCGAGCCTACGAGCAGTACTTC
TRBJ2-1	TRBD1	.	TRBV9	CASSVDRGEQFF	TGTGCCAGCAGCGTAGACAGGGGGGAGCAGTTCTTC
TRBJ2-5	TRBD1	.	TRBV10-3	CAISAPVPTGLLETQYF	TGTGCCATCAGTGCCCCCGTGCCGACAGGGCTTTTAGAGACCCAGTACTTC
TRBJ1-5	.	.	TRBV19	CASSPRRQENQPQHF	TGTGCCAGTAGTCCTCGCCGACAGGAGAATCAGCCCCAGCATTTT
TRBJ2-1	TRBD2	.	TRBV4-3	CASSPGLEPYNEQFF	TGCGCCAGCTCCCCGGGACTAGAGCCCTACAATGAGCAGTTCTTC
TRBJ2-1	TRBD2	.	TRBV29-1	CSAELPSGPYNEQFF	TGCAGCGCCGAACTGCCTAGCGGCCCTTACAATGAGCAGTTCTTC
TRBJ2-2	.	.	TRBV25-1	CASSEQGRTGELFF	TGTGCCAGCAGTGAACAGGGGCGAACCGGGGAGCTGTTTTTT
TRBJ1-2	TRBD1	.	TRBV27	CASTQRQGTNYGYTF	TGTGCCAGCACCCAAAGACAGGGGACTAACTATGGCTACACCTTC
TRBJ2-1	TRBD2	.	TRBV4-3	CASSHPGLAGGGEQFF	TGCGCCAGCAGCCACCCCGGACTAGCGGGAGGAGGTGAGCAGTTCTTC
TRBJ1-1	TRBD1	once	TRBV18	CASSSAPPGGSSTEAFF	TGTGCCAGCTCAAGCGCTCCCCCAGGGGGGTCGAGCACTGAAGCTTTCTTT
TRBJ1-1	.	.	TRBV30	CAWSATRAYTEAFF	TGTGCCTGGAGTGCCACCAGGGCTTACACTGAAGCTTTCTTT
TRBJ2-1	.	.	TRBV2	CASPVGRESRYNEQFF	TGTGCCAGCCCGGTGGGTCGGGAGTCTAGGTACAATGAGCAGTTCTTC
TRBJ1-1	.	.	TRBV28	CASSETTGHRGTEAFF	TGTGCCAGCAGCGAAACTACGGGACATAGGGGCACTGAAGCTTTCTTT
TRBJ1-5	.	.	TRBV10-3	CAIGTMRDRQPQHF	TGTGCCATCGGGACAATGAGGGATAGGCAGCCCCAGCATTTT
TRBJ1-1	.	.	TRBV28	CASSLLGRLDTEAFF	TGTGCCAGCAGTTTACTTGGCAGGTTGGACACTGAAGCTTTCTTT
TRBJ1-5	.	.	TRBV5-5	CASSRLTDSNQPQHF	TGTGCCAGCAGCCGTTTGACAGATAGCAATCAGCCCCAGCATTTT
TRBJ2-7	TRBD2	.	TRBV5-6	CASSSGLAGSSYEQYF	TGTGCCAGCAGCTCCGGACTAGCGGGTTCCTCCTACGAGCAGTACTTC
TRBJ2-5	.	.	TRBV11-3	CASSPTPQGRRTQYF	TGTGCCAGCAGCCCGACCCCTCAAGGACGGCGGACCCAGTACTTC
TRBJ1-1	.	.	TRBV7-2	CASSLESGNTEAFF	TGTGCCAGCAGCTTAGAATCTGGGAACACTGAAGCTTTCTTT
TRBJ2-2	TRBD2	.	TRBV23-1	CASQDGGLAGGANTGELFF	TGCGCCAGCCAGGACGGGGGACTAGCGGGAGGCGCGAACACCGGGGAGCTGTTTTTT
TRBJ2-1	TRBD2	.	TRBV5-1	CASSLPRAGGRNEQFF	TGCGCCAGCAGCTTGCCCCGAGCGGGAGGGCGCAATGAGCAGTTCTTC
TRBJ2-3	TRBD2	.	TRBV7-6	CASSLGSSGTTTDTQYF	TGTGCCAGCAGCTTAGGTTCTAGCGGGACTACCACAGATACGCAGTATTTT
TRBJ2-2	.	.	TRBV7-2	CASSPLLVLTGELFF	TGTGCCAGCAGCCCCCTTTTGGTACTCACCGGGGAGCTGTTTTTT
TRBJ2-3	.	.	TRBV10-2	CASSDYTDTQYF	TGCGCCAGCAGTGACTACACAGATACGCAGTATTTT
TRBJ2-7	.	.	TRBV28	CASSRTRTAYEQYF	TGTGCCAGCAGCAGAACACGGACGGCCTACGAGCAGTACTTC
TRBJ2-7	.	.	TRBV6-5	CASSYSPGSYEQYF	TGTGCCAGCAGTTACTCTCCAGGCTCCTACGAGCAGTACTTC
TRBJ2-1	.	.	TRBV7-3	CASSLRRSDEQFF	TGTGCCAGCAGCTTAAGGCGTTCGGATGAGCAGTTCTTC
TRBJ1-4	TRBD1	.	TRBV28	CASSSGQGAEKLFF	TGTGCCAGCAGTTCGGGACAGGGCGCTGAAAAACTGTTTTTT
TRBJ1-2	TRBD1	.	TRBV5-4	CASSLIGTANYGYTF	TGTGCCAGCAGCCTGATTGGGACAGCTAACTATGGCTACACCTTC
TRBJ2-2	TRBD2	.	TRBV29-1	CSVRTSGSSHGELFF	TGCAGCGTTCGTACTAGCGGGAGTTCACACGGGGAGCTGTTTTTT
TRBJ2-7	.	.	TRBV6-1	CASSEAPGSHEQYF	TGTGCCAGCAGTGAAGCTCCAGGGTCCCACGAGCAGTACTTC
TRBJ2-7	.	.	TRBV2	CASTQGSYEQYF	TGTGCCAGCACCCAAGGATCCTACGAGCAGTACTTC
TRBJ1-4	.	.	TRBV2	CASSTWAAGGLFF	TGTGCCAGCAGTACTTGGGCAGCCGGGGGGCTGTTTTTT
TRBJ2-7	.	.	TRBV4-2	CASSQDLGGYEQYF	TGTGCCAGCAGCCAAGATTTAGGGGGCTACGAGCAGTACTTC
TRBJ2-5	TRBD1	.	TRBV5-8	CASSAGQGWQETQYF	TGTGCCAGCAGCGCGGGACAGGGGTGGCAAGAGACCCAGTACTTC
TRBJ1-4	TRBD1	.	TRBV10-1	CASSEGTAPNEKLFF	TGCGCCAGCAGTGAGGGGACAGCGCCTAATGAAAAACTGTTTTTT
TRBJ2-6	.	.	TRBV9	CASSASGGLPSGANVLTF	TGTGCCAGCAGCGCCTCCGGAGGGCTTCCCTCTGGGGCCAACGTCCTGACTTTC
TRBJ2-3	.	once	TRBV18	CASSPLGYDPDTQYF	TGTGCCAGCTCACCCCTCGGTTACGACCCAGATACGCAGTATTTT
TRBJ2-7	.	.	TRBV5-5	CASSQPVSYEQYF	TGTGCCAGCAGCCAACCTGTCTCCTACGAGCAGTACTTC
TRBJ2-7	.	once	TRBV11-3	CASSLAGDYEQYF	TGTGCCAGCAGCTTAGCGGGGGACTACGAGCAGTACTTC
TRBJ1-1	.	.	TRBV11-2	CASQTVRGDTEAFF	TGTGCCAGCCAAACTGTTAGGGGTGACACTGAAGCTTTCTTT
TRBJ2-6	TRBD1	.	TRBV5-1	CASSLRVTGQGSSGANVLTF	TGCGCCAGCAGCCTCAGGGTGACGGGACAGGGGTCCTCTGGGGCCAACGTCCTGACTTTC
TRBJ2-3	.	.	TRBV11-2	CASSLGTDTQYF	TGTGCCAGCAGCTTAGGGACAGATACGCAGTATTTT
TRBJ2-7	.	.	TRBV27	CASSLSQGRRQYF	TGTGCCAGCAGTTTATCCCAGGGGCGCAGGCAGTACTTC
TRBJ2-7	.	once	TRBV5-1	CASSLAPGPGEQYF	TGCGCCAGCAGCTTGGCCCCAGGGCCAGGCGAGCAGTACTTC